This record looks at one T cell receptor beta chain sequence and its context. What it recognizes is unknown. This record belongs to a study of vaccination and CD4 T cells after COVID-19. Study as a whole: A median of roughly 72 days (range 14 to 241) separated dose two from the taking of post-vaccine samples.

This CDR3 has 14 amino acids. Germline values: CDR1 SNHLY, CDR2 FYNNEI. After removal of 6 bases from V and 4 bases from J, the junction contained 4 bases not matched to a gene. Cultured CD4+ T cell DNA was sequenced using the Oncomine TCR Beta short-read assay. Using the QIAamp micro DNA kit, genomic DNA was extracted from the CD4+ T cells that had been cultured. TCRdb passed the PCR reads through MiXCR, listing each CDR3 protein once. The repertoire holds around 21,000 distinct CDR3 sequences, with around 50% as singletons. As to treatment: roughly ten-day PBMC culture with coronavirus spike peptide pools or control peptides (ViraFEST assay). Cell culture was performed with some 2 million PBMCs per well in the presence of approximately 9.8 IU/ml IL-2 and 7.5 to 10 ug/ml peptide pools.

The source material was CD4+ T cells from blood, cultured in vitro. The rearrangement links TRBV2 to TRBJ2-2, with 8 positions matching TRBD2. The receptor's source is a human donor who had recovered from COVID-19. The CDR3, as DNA: TGTGCCAGCAGGGGCAGCGGGAGCACCGGGGAGCTGTTTTTT. It yields the protein CASRGSGSTGELFF.